Shown below are 27 T cell receptor beta chains from a single sample sequenced in a study of tumor-infiltrating lymphocytes in localized non-small cell lung cancer. The data were produced by immunoSEQ multiplex PCR, yet TCRdb's version contains in-frame clones alone and is incomplete. The sample includes roughly 6,400 clones, about 71% of them seen just once. The material sequenced was uninvolved lung tissue not adjacent to the tumor. These receptors were taken from a human donor with non-small cell lung cancer.

This CDR3 reads CASSLTGTVREQYF. The CDR3, as DNA: TGTGCCAGCAGCTTGACCGGGACAGTTCGTGAGCAGTACTTC. This chain joins TRBV5-6 and TRBJ2-7, with 7 bases that match TRBD1. The CDR3 is 14 amino acids. Germline-derived CDR1 and CDR2 are SGHDT and YYEEEE. V shed 1 base and J 7 bases; nucleotides not matched to a gene: 8.

This chain connects TRBV11-2 to TRBJ2-7; no firm D call. From germline, CDR1 is SGHAT and CDR2 FQNNGV. Trimming stripped 2 bases from V and 0 bases from J, with 11 bases between. This CDR3 has 15 amino acids. For the CDR3, the DNA is TGTGCCAGCAGCTTATCACGGGTTAGCTCCTACGAGCAGTACTTC. It codes for CASSLSRVSSYEQYF.

The chain has TRBV7-3 and TRBJ2-1; 10 positions match TRBD2. CDR1 is SGHTA and CDR2 is FQGTGA in the germline V gene. Trimming removed 1 base from V and 10 bases from J; junction bases left unmatched: 1. The CDR3 totals 13 residues. CDR3 bases: TGTGCCAGCAGCTTAAGTAGCGGGAGGGAGCAGTTCTTC. This sequence encodes CASSLSSGREQFF.

The V gene is TRBV10-3, the J gene TRBJ1-5; no firm D call. This CDR3 has 13 residues. Germline V gives CDR1 ENHRY, CDR2 SYGVKD. V lost 8 bases to trimming and J lost 1 base, with 9 bases between them. This CDR3 reads CAIAPESNQPQHF. For the CDR3, the DNA is TGTGCCATCGCCCCGGAGAGCAATCAGCCCCAGCATTTT.

The chain combines TRBV7-3 with TRBJ2-3; tentatively, D is TRBD2 (5 bases). This CDR3 is built from 16 residues. Germline loops: CDR1 SGHTA, CDR2 FQGTGA. Trimming took off 3 bases at V and 4 bases at J, with 17 bases between the two ends. The CDR3 coding sequence is TGTGCCAGCAGCTTGACCGCCCTCCGGCGGGCAGATACGCAGTATTTT. It is translated as CASSLTALRRADTQYF.

The table lists this clone with a few counts. The gene calls are TRBV5-1 and TRBJ1-4, with TRBD1 matching over 7 bases. The germline V gene has CDR1 SGHRS and CDR2 YFSETQ. Trimming removed 0 bases from V and 7 bases from J; junction bases left unmatched: 12. The CDR3 consists of 17 residues. The chain's CDR3 is CASSLARQGGGSEKLFF. The CDR3 DNA is TGCGCCAGCAGCTTGGCCCGACAGGGTGGTGGAAGTGAAAAACTGTTTTTT.

The chain has TRBV6-6 and TRBJ1-2; a possible D gene is TRBD1 (5 bases). Looked up from germline, CDR1 is MNHNY and CDR2 is SVGAGI (reference sequence). The CDR3 contains 14 residues. The V end lost 5 bases, the J end lost 5 bases, and 15 bases lay between the germline ends. CDR3 nucleotide sequence: TGTGCCAGCAGTCACGGGGCTAGCAAGTATGGCTACACCTTC. This encodes CASSHGASKYGYTF.

This chain links TRBV7-9 with TRBJ1-2, with 8 bases identical to TRBD1. The CDR3 has 16 residues. Per germline, CDR1 SEHNR and CDR2 FQNEAQ (reference sequence). V lost 1 base, J lost 7 bases, and 11 bases stayed unmatched. CDR3 coding DNA: TGTGCCAGCAGCTTAGATGAGGCAGGGGGCGCAGGTGGCTACACCTTC. Amino acid sequence: CASSLDEAGGAGGYTF.

The chain couples TRBV27 to TRBJ1-5; tentatively, D is TRBD1 (6 bases). Trimming cost V 4 bases and J 7 bases, with 11 bases left between them. Per germline, CDR1 MNHEY and CDR2 SMNVEV (reference sequence). The CDR3 is made up of 13 amino acids. The CDR3 bases are TGTGCCAGCAGTTCCCAGGGGAGGCAGCCCCAGCATTTT. It codes for CASSSQGRQPQHF.

V usage is TRBV11-2 and J usage is TRBJ2-7, with TRBD1 matching over 11 bases. Trimming at V came to 3 bases and at J to 1 base, leaving 5 bases not matched to a gene. CDR3 size: 16 residues. Germline CDR1 and CDR2: SGHAT and FQNNGV. The CDR3 loop reads CASSFPRDRGSYEQYF. CDR3 coding DNA: TGTGCCAGCAGCTTTCCGAGGGACAGGGGGTCCTACGAGCAGTACTTC.

The chain is built from TRBV28 and TRBJ2-2; a weak D match, TRBD2 (6 bases). Germline V gene data show CDR1 as MDHEN and CDR2 as SYDVKM. The CDR3 is 14 amino acids. Deletions cut 6 bases from V and 7 bases from J, with 15 bases between. The CDR3 coding sequence is TGTGCCAGCAGCCTCCGGCTAGCGATCGGGGAGCTGTTTTTT. It yields the protein CASSLRLAIGELFF.

The gene calls are TRBV7-6 and TRBJ2-7; 8 nucleotides agree with TRBD2. CDR3 length: 14 amino acids. Trimming at V came to 5 bases and at J to 0 bases, leaving 3 bases not matched to a gene. Germline CDR1 is SGHVS and CDR2 is FNYEAQ. CDR3 nucleotide sequence: TGTGCCAGCAGCCCTAGCGGGCGCTCCTACGAGCAGTACTTC. Amino acid sequence: CASSPSGRSYEQYF.

This clone was counted a single time. V and J are TRBV2 and TRBJ2-7; possible D gene TRBD1, 5 bases. V lost 4 bases and J 4 bases, leaving 17 bases between the germline ends. The CDR3 extends over 15 amino acids. CDR1 and CDR2 (germline): SNHLY, FYNNEI. The CDR3 nucleotides are TGTGCCAGCAGTGTATTCGAAGGGGTTGATTACGAGCAGTACTTC. Translated, it gives CASSVFEGVDYEQYF.

This chain connects TRBV30 to TRBJ2-1; 12 bases are shared with TRBD1. The V segment lost 1 base and the J segment 8 bases; nucleotides outside the gene matches: 6. The CDR3 covers 15 residues. Looked up from germline, CDR1 is GTSNPN and CDR2 is SVGIG (reference sequence). The CDR3, as DNA: TGTGCCTGGAGTGAGGGGACAGGGGGCCGGTATGAGCAGTTCTTC. Amino acid sequence: CAWSEGTGGRYEQFF.

This chain links TRBV6-5 with TRBJ1-1; perhaps TRBD1 as D (5 bases). This CDR3 comprises 16 residues. V lost 3 bases, J lost 1 base, and 15 bases lay in between. Germline CDR1 reads MNHEY; CDR2 reads SVGAGI. The CDR3 sequence is CASSYSTHQGNTEAFF. In DNA form, the CDR3 reads TGTGCCAGCAGTTATTCCACCCACCAGGGGAACACTGAAGCTTTCTTT.

This rearrangement joins TRBV9 to TRBJ2-3, with 9 bases identical to TRBD2. V shed 0 bases and J 1 base; nucleotides not matched to a gene: 9. The CDR3 contains 18 residues. Per the germline V gene, CDR1 is SGDLS and CDR2 is YYNGEE. As DNA, the CDR3 is TGTGCCAGCAGCGTAGGGTCGACTAGCGGCCCTGGCACAGATACGCAGTATTTT. It yields the protein CASSVGSTSGPGTDTQYF.

The chain has TRBV5-1 and TRBJ2-5; 12 bases agree with TRBD2. J lost 4 bases, V lost 4 bases, and 8 bases had no gene match. This CDR3 is 16 amino acids long. The germline CDR1 and CDR2 sequences are SGHRS and YFSETQ. The DNA for the CDR3 is TGCGCCAGCAGCCCCACTCTAGCGGGGGGGTTAGAGACCCAGTACTTC. This gives the protein CASSPTLAGGLETQYF.

The V call is TRBV28, the J call TRBJ2-6, with D possibly matching TRBD1 (5 bases). Trimming left V 3 bases short and J 0 bases short, with 12 bases between. Germline loops: CDR1 MDHEN, CDR2 SYDVKM. The CDR3 contains 17 residues. CDR3 DNA sequence: TGTGCCAGCAGTTTGACAGCGTCCGACTCTGGGGCCAACGTCCTGACTTTC. Translating gives CASSLTASDSGANVLTF.

This clone was observed a handful of times. The chain employs TRBV6-1 and TRBJ1-2; the match to TRBD1 covers 9 bases. Germline V gives CDR1 MNHNS, CDR2 SASEGT. This CDR3 spans 13 amino acids. Trimming at V came to 5 bases and at J to 11 bases, leaving 9 bases not matched to a gene. In DNA, the CDR3 is TGTGCCAGCAGTATAGCCCCGGGACAGGGATACACCTTC. Residues: CASSIAPGQGYTF.

The genes are TRBV9 and TRBJ2-2; possibly TRBD1 for D (6 bases). CDR3 size: 16 residues. Trimming left V 0 bases short and J 0 bases short, with 9 bases between. Germline lookup yields CDR1 SGDLS and CDR2 YYNGEE. CDR3 nucleotides: TGTGCCAGCAGCGTAGTGGGGGCGTCGAACACCGGGGAGCTGTTTTTT. Its protein product is CASSVVGASNTGELFF. Drawing the rest from reference TRBV9 and TRBJ2-2, the complete variable domain is DSGVTQTPKHLITATGQRVTLRCSPRSGDLSVYWYQQSLDQGLQFLIQYYNGEERAKGNILERFSAQQFPDLHSELNLSSLELGDSALYFCASSVVGASNTGELFFGEGSRLTVL.

This clone was seen just once. CDR3 in amino acids: CASTWGDEQYF. In nucleotides, the CDR3 is TGTGCCAGCACGTGGGGGGACGAGCAGTACTTC. V gene TRBV6-6 combines with J gene TRBJ2-7, with TRBD2 as a possible D gene (6 bases). The CDR3 loop spans 11 amino acids. The V end was cut by 7 bases, the J end by 5 bases, with 9 bases between. Looked up from germline, CDR1 is MNHNY and CDR2 is SVGAGI (reference sequence).

The J gene is TRBJ2-6, the V gene TRBV5-6; TRBD2 might be the D (5 bases). Germline V gene lookup returns CDR1 SGHDT and CDR2 YYEEEE. Trimming shortened V by 4 bases and J by 2 bases, and 10 bases separated the two germline ends. The CDR3 has 15 amino acids. The CDR3 bases are TGTGCCAGCAGCGCGGGTTTAGCTGGGGCCAACGTCCTGACTTTC. Protein sequence: CASSAGLAGANVLTF.

The V gene is TRBV5-1, the J gene TRBJ2-2; D is undetermined. The germline V gene has CDR1 SGHRS and CDR2 YFSETQ. This CDR3 region has 14 residues. V lost 4 bases and J lost 2, with 9 bases in between. The CDR3 region is CASSLVPNTGELFF. As DNA, the CDR3 is TGCGCCAGCAGCCTTGTTCCTAACACCGGGGAGCTGTTTTTT.

The chain employs TRBV9 and TRBJ2-3; D not resolved. V lost 2 bases to trimming and J lost 7 bases, with 11 bases between them. The CDR3 has 13 residues. CDR1 SGDLS and CDR2 YYNGEE come from the germline V gene. The CDR3 nucleotides are TGTGCCAGCAGCGTCCAAGACGTGAATACGCAGTATTTT. Amino acids: CASSVQDVNTQYF. The variable domain in full, completed from reference TRBV9 and TRBJ2-3, reads DSGVTQTPKHLITATGQRVTLRCSPRSGDLSVYWYQQSLDQGLQFLIQYYNGEERAKGNILERFSAQQFPDLHSELNLSSLELGDSALYFCASSVQDVNTQYFGPGTRLTVL.

This clone was seen more than once but under ten times. The J gene is TRBJ1-2, the V gene TRBV11-2, with 7 bases identical to TRBD1. The CDR3 length is 16 residues. The V and J ends lost 0 bases and 8 bases, in that order; junction bases with no gene match: 12. Germline CDR1 is SGHAT and CDR2 is FQNNGV. CDR3 DNA sequence: TGTGCCAGCAGCTTAGATGGACAGGCGCCCTTAAGAGGCTACACCTTC. It specifies CASSLDGQAPLRGYTF.

The chain combines TRBV9 with TRBJ2-7; no definite D call. Germline V lookup: CDR1 SGDLS, CDR2 YYNGEE. The CDR3 runs 14 residues. V dropped 0 bases and J dropped 1 base, with 8 bases sitting between them. This chain's CDR3 is CASSVVADSYEQYF. The CDR3 bases are TGTGCCAGCAGCGTAGTGGCAGATTCCTACGAGCAGTACTTC.

V usage is TRBV7-9 and J usage is TRBJ2-7; 10 bases map to TRBD1. The CDR3 loop spans 13 amino acids. Germline values: CDR1 SEHNR, CDR2 FQNEAQ (reference sequence). V dropped 5 bases and J dropped 6; count of bases not matched to a gene: 4. CDR3: CASSPGTGVEQYF. The CDR3 coding sequence is TGTGCCAGCAGCCCCGGGACAGGGGTCGAGCAGTACTTC.